A selection of T cell receptor beta chains follows, all from one sample in a study of blood T cell repertoires in COVID-19. Only in-frame clones appear in the TCRdb table, and some are missing; sequencing was by immunoSEQ multiplex PCR. The data hold about 400,000 clones, with over 75% observed a single time. The specimen sequenced was PBMCs or T cells enriched from blood (not recorded which). Receptors originate from a woman in her thirties or forties with acute COVID-19. Both conserved end residues are part of each CDR3.

cdr3_aa	v_call	j_call
CAITSGREVDTQYF	TRBV10-3	TRBJ2-3
CASSPVAGVQSYNEQFF	TRBV5-1	TRBJ2-1
CAIRRLAGSMETQYF	TRBV10-3	TRBJ2-5
CAIRPPGQGADTQYF	TRBV10-3	TRBJ2-3
CAWQSGQTNTEAFF	TRBV30	TRBJ1-1
CASNQQGRVTEAFF	TRBV2	TRBJ1-1
CASSLSTGYEAFF	TRBV3-1/TRBV3-2	TRBJ1-1
CASSQAWEDSLNEKLFF	TRBV4-1	TRBJ1-4
CASSKQGGGELFF	TRBV21-1	TRBJ2-2
CASSSTGGWTEAFF	TRBV5-1	TRBJ1-1
CASSLRGQGYTF	TRBV13	TRBJ1-2
CASSEAGHSNQPQHF	TRBV6-1	TRBJ1-5
CASRPDRVGDIQYF	TRBV10-2	TRBJ2-4
CASSELGVRELFF	TRBV10-1	TRBJ2-2
CASSLGQGAGGTEAFF	TRBV5-1	TRBJ1-1
CASSLTGNQETQYF	TRBV18	TRBJ2-5
CATSKSTGGYGYTF	TRBV15	TRBJ1-2
CASSSLPAGGNGQYF	TRBV5-6	TRBJ2-7
CASSPRREGAGEKLFF	TRBV7-9	TRBJ1-4
CASSPKIFDRGNQPQHF	TRBV19	TRBJ1-5
CASSLEGQGSQEQFF	TRBV7-8	TRBJ2-1
CASSLGSGGTFYEQYF	TRBV7-8	TRBJ2-7
CASRGARNTEAFF	TRBV27	TRBJ1-1
CASSPWGQAYEQYF	TRBV11-3	TRBJ2-7
CASSPPRGGWYEQYF	TRBV3-1/TRBV3-2	TRBJ2-7
CASALQGGGSGNTIYF	TRBV2	TRBJ1-3
CASSSGSYNEQFF	TRBV6-5	TRBJ2-1
CASSSEGQRNTEAFF	TRBV13	TRBJ1-1
CASSSLTGGGYGANVLTF	TRBV7-8	TRBJ2-6
CASNPLGESEKLFF	TRBV19	TRBJ1-4
CASLPTGRGTDTQYF	TRBV21-1	TRBJ2-3
CASTGAGEGTGELFF	TRBV11-2	TRBJ2-2
CAISESGSAGALVGYTF	TRBV10-3	TRBJ1-2
CASSLKTSVTDTQYF	TRBV5-1	TRBJ2-3
CASSSGQGHEQFF	TRBV11-3	TRBJ2-1
CASSLAVSGNTIYF	TRBV7-6	TRBJ1-3
CASSLDGQGGYGYTF	TRBV5-1	TRBJ1-2
CASGSAPGGRISTDTQYF	TRBV12-5	TRBJ2-3
CAISGSREKAFF	TRBV10-3	TRBJ1-1
CASSLGRGFGYTF	TRBV13	TRBJ1-2
CASSLTGTGSGETQYF	TRBV11-2	TRBJ2-5
CASSPGTSGNQETQYF	TRBV7-9	TRBJ2-5
CASSKGPVIADTQYF	TRBV11-2	TRBJ2-3
CASSLFGKNTEAFF	TRBV5-1	TRBJ1-1
CASSRGASNQPQHF	TRBV19	TRBJ1-5
CASSRGLAGGDNEQFF	TRBV5-4	TRBJ2-1
CASRPTGTGSEKLFF	TRBV2	TRBJ1-4
CASTLTGLNTEAFF	TRBV5-1	TRBJ1-1
CASSQDGGGEKLFF	TRBV3-1/TRBV3-2	TRBJ1-4
CASSSIGRVAADTQYF	TRBV6-5	TRBJ2-3
CAWSLSPRNQPQHF	TRBV30	TRBJ1-5
CASSQDISPYNSPLHF	TRBV4-1	TRBJ1-6
CASSGDRANYGYTF	TRBV5-5	TRBJ1-2
CASSHDYLRYTHYEQYF	TRBV7-8	TRBJ2-7
CASSLEGTDTDTQYF	TRBV11-3	TRBJ2-3
CASSNQGAPEAFF	TRBV5-1	TRBJ1-1
CSVPTGPGYTF	TRBV29-1	TRBJ1-2
CASSSDSSYEQYF	TRBV12-3/TRBV12-4	TRBJ2-7